Listed here are 3 T cell receptor beta chains from one sample, sequenced in a study of OX40 agonist ivuxolimab in advanced cancers. Clones were read by immunoSEQ multiplex PCR, and TCRdb kept only the in-frame ones, dropping some. The sample holds about 51,000 clones, under 90% seen once. The sample consisted of CD4+ or CD8+ T cells sorted from blood, taken in a trial of the OX40 agonist ivuxolimab. Source of these receptors: an adult with an advanced solid tumor such as melanoma, head and neck, liver or kidney cancer.

This chain links TRBV28 with TRBJ1-1, with no clear D. The V gene's germline CDR1 is MDHEN and CDR2 SYDVKM. The CDR3 spans 14 residues. V lost 3 bases and J 1 base, leaving 9 bases between the germline ends. CDR3 nucleotide sequence: TGTGCCAGCAGTTTGATTGGATCGAACACTGAAGCTTTCTTT. Its translation: CASSLIGSNTEAFF.

The chain has TRBV6-5 and TRBJ1-3; D unclear. The CDR3 is 12 residues long. Germline assignment: CDR1 MNHEY and CDR2 SVGAGI. V shed 8 bases and J shed 0 bases, with 5 bases lying between them. The CDR3 nucleotides read TGTGCCAGCCGTGCCTCTGGAAACACCATATATTTT. Protein product: CASRASGNTIYF.

The J gene is TRBJ2-3, the V gene TRBV4-1; the D gene is possibly TRBD2 (7 bases). The V end was cut by 4 bases, the J end by 0 bases, with 17 bases between. The germline V gene has CDR1 MGHRA and CDR2 YSYEKL. The CDR3 covers 17 residues. As DNA, the CDR3 is TGCGCCAGCAGCCTTCGAGGGGGGGCCCCTAGCACAGATACGCAGTATTTT. Translation gives CASSLRGGAPSTDTQYF.